One and the same sample provided the 2 T cell receptor beta chains below, sequenced in a study of blood T cell repertoires in COVID-19. TCRdb's copy holds only in-frame clones and misses some; the assay was immunoSEQ multiplex PCR. Of 250,000 to 400,000 clones listed, almost 90% are singletons. Sequencing was carried out using peripheral blood. The receptor source for this set is a woman in her 30s with COVID-19, enrolled during active disease.

The V and J genes are TRBV19 and TRBJ1-1; tentative D call: TRBD1 (6 bases). Between the trimmed V and J ends, which lost 8 bases and 0 bases, there was a span of 13 bases. Germline V gene data show CDR1 as LNHDA and CDR2 as SQIVND (reference sequence). The CDR3 covers 14 residues. The CDR3 DNA sequence: TGTGCCAGTCATAACAGGGTACTGAACACTGAAGCTTTCTTT. Translation: CASHNRVLNTEAFF.

The chain carries TRBV7-9 and TRBJ2-5; D perhaps matches TRBD1 (7 bases). Looked up from germline, CDR1 is SEHNR and CDR2 is FQNEAQ (reference sequence). The V end was cut by 1 base, the J end by 5 bases, with 17 bases between. CDR3 length: 16 residues. DNA for the CDR3: TGTGCCAGCAGCTTAGGTCCCAGGGGGGTGGTGGAGACCCAGTACTTC. As protein: CASSLGPRGVVETQYF.